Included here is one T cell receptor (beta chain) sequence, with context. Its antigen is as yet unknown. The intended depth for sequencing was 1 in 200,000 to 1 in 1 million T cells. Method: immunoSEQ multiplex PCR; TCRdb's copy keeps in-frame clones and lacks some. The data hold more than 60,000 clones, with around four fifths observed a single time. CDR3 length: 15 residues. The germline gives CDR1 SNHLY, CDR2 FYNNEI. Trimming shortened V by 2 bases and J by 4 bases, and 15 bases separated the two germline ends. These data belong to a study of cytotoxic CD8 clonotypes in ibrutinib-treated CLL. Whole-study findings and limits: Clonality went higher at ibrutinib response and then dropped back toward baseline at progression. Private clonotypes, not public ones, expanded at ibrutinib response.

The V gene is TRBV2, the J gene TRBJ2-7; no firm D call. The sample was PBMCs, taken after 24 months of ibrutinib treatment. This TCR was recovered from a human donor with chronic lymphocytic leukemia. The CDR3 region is CASSEFGPPGYEQYF. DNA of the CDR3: TGTGCCAGCAGTGAATTTGGTCCCCCTGGATACGAGCAGTACTTC. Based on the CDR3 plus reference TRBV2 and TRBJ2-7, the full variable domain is EPEVTQTPSHQVTQMGQEVILRCVPISNHLYFYWYRQILGQKVEFLVSFYNNEISEKSEIFDDQFSVERPDGSNFTLKIRSTKLEDSAMYFCASSEFGPPGYEQYFGPGTRLTVT.